Below are 17 T cell receptor beta chains sequenced from a single sample in a study of T cells in Graves' hyperthyroidism and ophthalmopathy. RNA transcripts gave rise to amplified TCR beta CDR3 regions. An initial round of RT-PCR targeting the TCR CDR3 relied on the HTBI primer set. TCRdb independently ran MiXCR on the multiplex PCR reads; one entry per CDR3 protein. The table records about 400,000 distinct CDR3 sequences, around 15% of them present only once. The material sequenced was blood. All receptors derive from a woman between 18 and 29 years old with Graves' hyperthyroidism.

This clonotype came up a few times. This rearrangement joins TRBV29-1 to TRBJ2-1; D uncertain. The CDR3 runs to 15 residues. The ends were cut back, 5 bases at V and 8 bases at J, with 22 bases in the middle. Germline V gives CDR1 SQVTM, CDR2 ANQGSEA. The CDR3 here is CSVRAFLTPADEQFF. CDR3 DNA sequence: TGCAGCGTTCGGGCCTTTTTGACTCCCGCGGATGAGCAGTTCTTC.

With regard to this clonotype: A read error may explain this, as a much larger clone is one base away. The conserved phenylalanine or tryptophan is not found at the CDR3 terminus, so this likely reflects a read error. The chain links TRBV27 to TRBJ1-1; D is possibly TRBD1 (6 bases). This CDR3 has 14 amino acids. CDR1 and CDR2 from the germline V gene are MNHEY and SMNVEV (reference sequence). V lost 3 bases to trimming and J lost 0 bases, with 8 bases between them. CDR3 sequence: CASSFDRMNTEAFL. The DNA for the CDR3 is TGTGCCAGCAGTTTTGACAGGATGAACACTGAAGCTTTCCTT.

This clonotype was observed many times. This chain connects TRBV5-1 to TRBJ2-1; D may be TRBD2 (5 bases). Between the trimmed V and J ends, which lost 0 bases and 2 bases, there was a span of 9 bases. Germline CDR1 reads SGHRS; CDR2 reads YFSETQ. The length of the CDR3 is 15 residues. The CDR3 DNA sequence: TGCGCCAGCAGCTTGGGGGAGAGCCCCTACAATGAGCAGTTCTTC. It codes for CASSLGESPYNEQFF.

V usage is TRBV5-1 and J usage is TRBJ2-1; D remains unclear. V was pared by 4 bases and J by 2 bases, with 13 bases between. The germline gives CDR1 SGHRS, CDR2 YFSETQ. This CDR3 spans 15 amino acids. CDR3 in DNA: TGCGCCAGCAGCGTAAGTCCCTACACCTACAATGAGCAGTTCTTC. Protein product: CASSVSPYTYNEQFF.

This sequence joins TRBV29-1 and TRBJ2-1, with 11 bases matching TRBD2. CDR1 is SQVTM and CDR2 is ANQGSEA in the germline V gene. The V gene end was trimmed by 4 bases and the J gene end by 5 bases; junction bases not matched to a gene: 7. The CDR3 contains 15 residues. CDR3 bases: TGCAGCGTTGGGACGCGACTAGCGGGAAACAATGAGCAGTTCTTC. This encodes CSVGTRLAGNNEQFF.

This clonotype occurred a few times. The chain carries TRBV9 and TRBJ2-5; D not certain. Germline V CDR1 and CDR2: SGDLS, YYNGEE. The ends were cut back, 4 bases at V and 6 bases at J, with 19 bases in the middle. The CDR3 is 15 amino acids. The CDR3 here is CASSKKTSDPQTQYF. For the CDR3, the DNA is TGTGCCAGCAGCAAAAAAACGTCGGACCCTCAGACCCAGTACTTC.

This clonotype was counted ten times or more. The chain employs TRBV12-3 or TRBV12-4 and TRBJ2-2; a possible D gene is TRBD2 (5 bases). The CDR3 runs to 15 residues. Trimming stripped 2 bases from V and 0 bases from J, with 7 bases between. Here the CDR3 DNA reads TGTGCCAGCAGTTTATACGGGACGAACACCGGGGAGCTGTTTTTT. Translated, it gives CASSLYGTNTGELFF.

This clonotype came up many times. J is TRBJ1-1 and V is TRBV30, with D maybe TRBD1 (5 bases). This CDR3 region has 16 residues. Germline CDR1 GTSNPN, CDR2 SVGIG (reference sequence). The V end was cut by 0 bases, the J end by 3 bases, with 17 bases between. CDR3 DNA: TGTGCCTGGAGTGTGTGGGGCAGGGCCCAGGACACTGAAGCTTTCTTT. Its translation is CAWSVWGRAQDTEAFF.

V is TRBV7-2 and J is TRBJ2-5, with TRBD2 matching 7 bases. Germline loops: CDR1 SGHTA, CDR2 FQGNSA. This CDR3 is built from 13 residues. V lost 4 bases and J lost 3; bases outside the gene matches: 2. CDR3 DNA: TGTGCCAGCAGCTGGCTAGCGGAAGAGACCCAGTACTTC. Its translation: CASSWLAEETQYF.

On this clonotype itself: The junction departs from the called germline gene at one end, perhaps through a read error. CDR3 amino acids: CATGSWGTQNTEALF. CDR3 DNA sequence: TGTGCCACCGGGTCGTGGGGCACTCAGAACACTGAAGCTCTCTTT. The chain carries TRBV10-3 and TRBJ1-1, with D possibly being TRBD1 (5 bases). Germline V lookup: CDR1 ENHRY, CDR2 SYGVKD. The CDR3 spans 15 residues.

This clonotype was counted between two and nine times. The chain employs TRBV20-1 and TRBJ2-3; TRBD1 aligns across 8 bases. CDR1 is DFQATT and CDR2 is SNEGSKA in the germline V gene (reference sequence). J was trimmed by 4 bases and V by 0 bases; bases with no gene match: 6. This CDR3 region has 15 residues. Here the CDR3 DNA reads TGCAGTGCTAGAGATGTGGCAGGGGGCTCAGATACGCAGTATTTT. Translated: CSARDVAGGSDTQYF.

This clonotype was picked up a small number of times. The chain has TRBV28 and TRBJ2-1; TRBD2 agrees at 8 bases. The junction had 8 bases not matched to a gene; V was cut back by 6 bases and J by 10 bases. CDR3 length: 13 amino acids. CDR1 and CDR2 from the germline V gene are MDHEN and SYDVKM. The CDR3, as DNA: TGTGCCAGCAGCCAAGGACTAGCTCGGGAGCAGTTCTTC. Translating it yields CASSQGLAREQFF.

CDR3 nucleotides: TGTGCCAGCGAAGCGGGAGAGTACACCGGGGAGCTGTTTTTT. Its protein product is CASEAGEYTGELFF. V and J are TRBV12-3 or TRBV12-4 and TRBJ2-2; 8 nucleotides agree with TRBD2. The CDR3 sequence is 14 residues long. The V segment lost 8 bases and the J segment 3 bases; nucleotides outside the gene matches: 5.

At least ten counts were recorded for this clonotype. The chain joins TRBV28 to TRBJ2-7, with 12 bases identical to TRBD1. Germline values: CDR1 MDHEN, CDR2 SYDVKM. The V gene end was trimmed by 7 bases and the J gene end by 3 bases; junction bases not matched to a gene: 7. This CDR3 comprises 15 residues. The DNA of the CDR3 is TGTGCCAGCACACCGGGACAGGGGGCTCTCTACGAGCAGTACTTC. It codes for CASTPGQGALYEQYF.

This clonotype was seen repeatedly, ten times or more. This sequence joins TRBV18 and TRBJ2-7; no definite D call. Germline lookup yields CDR1 KGHSH and CDR2 LQKENI. The V and J ends lost 1 base and 3 bases respectively, with 13 bases between them. The CDR3 is made up of 15 amino acids. CDR3 sequence reads: CASSPRQSPGYEQYF. The CDR3 nucleotides read TGTGCCAGCTCACCACGGCAGAGTCCAGGCTACGAGCAGTACTTC.

There are a few counts of this clonotype. This may be a read error, as it is one base from a much larger clone. The chain couples TRBV10-3 to TRBJ1-6; no reliable D call. The V end lost 0 bases, the J end lost 9 bases, and 15 bases lay between the germline ends. The germline V gene has CDR1 ENHRY and CDR2 SYGVKD. The CDR3 is 16 residues long. This chain's CDR3 is CAISESLAGSGSPLHF. In DNA form, the CDR3 reads TGTGCCATCAGTGAGTCCCTGGCAGGTTCGGGTTCACCCCTCCACTTT.

The J gene is TRBJ1-1, the V gene TRBV7-2; D unresolved. The germline gives CDR1 SGHTA, CDR2 FQGNSA. The germline V and J ends were trimmed by 4 bases and 7 bases, with 10 bases remaining between them. This CDR3 is 12 amino acids long. The CDR3 here is CASSSVSSEAFF. CDR3 nucleotide sequence: TGTGCCAGCAGCTCTGTGTCGAGTGAAGCTTTCTTT.